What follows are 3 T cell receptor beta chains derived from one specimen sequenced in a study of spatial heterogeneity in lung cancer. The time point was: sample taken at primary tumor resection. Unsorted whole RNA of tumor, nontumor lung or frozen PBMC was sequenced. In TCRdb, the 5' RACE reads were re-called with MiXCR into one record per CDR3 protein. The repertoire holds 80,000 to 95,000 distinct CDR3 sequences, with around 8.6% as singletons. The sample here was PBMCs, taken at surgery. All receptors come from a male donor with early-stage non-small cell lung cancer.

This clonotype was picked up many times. CDR3 region: CASSDIAGRETQYF. As DNA, the CDR3 is TGCGCCAGCAGCGACATAGCGGGAAGGGAGACCCAGTACTTC. The V call is TRBV5-1, the J call TRBJ2-5, with TRBD2 identical over 8 bases. This CDR3 is 14 amino acids long. Germline V lookup: CDR1 SGHRS, CDR2 YFSETQ. The trim removed 4 bases at V and 5 bases at J, leaving 7 bases unmatched.

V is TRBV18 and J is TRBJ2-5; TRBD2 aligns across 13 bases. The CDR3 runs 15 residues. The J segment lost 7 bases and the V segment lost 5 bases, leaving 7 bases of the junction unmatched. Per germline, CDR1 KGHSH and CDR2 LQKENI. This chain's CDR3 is CASSTTSGRKGTQYF. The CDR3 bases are TGTGCCAGCTCAACGACTAGCGGGAGGAAGGGGACCCAGTACTTC.

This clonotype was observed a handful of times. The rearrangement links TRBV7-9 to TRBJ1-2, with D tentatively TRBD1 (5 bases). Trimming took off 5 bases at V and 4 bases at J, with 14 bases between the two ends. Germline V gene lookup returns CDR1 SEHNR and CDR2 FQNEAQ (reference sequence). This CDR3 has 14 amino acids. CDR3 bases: TGTGCCAGCAGCCGAGAGGGGCTCGGCTATGGCTACACCTTC. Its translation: CASSREGLGYGYTF.